Presented here are 12 T cell receptor beta chains from one specimen sequenced in a study of cytomegalovirus exposure and HLA in healthy donors. Sequencing used immunoSEQ multiplex PCR; TCRdb keeps in-frame clones, though not all of them. Of hundreds of thousands of clones listed, approximately 82% are singletons. Sequencing input: PBMCs. Receptors were obtained from a woman aged 18 to 35 in good health and CMV-seronegative.

The genes are TRBV27 and TRBJ1-1, with D perhaps matching TRBD1 (5 bases). The CDR3 extends over 14 amino acids. Germline values: CDR1 MNHEY, CDR2 SMNVEV (reference sequence). Between the trimmed V and J ends, which lost 4 bases and 5 bases, there was a span of 14 bases. CDR3: CASSYRLGGTEAFF. As DNA, the CDR3 is TGTGCCAGCAGTTACCGTCTTGGGGGGACTGAAGCTTTCTTT.

This chain joins TRBV9 and TRBJ2-7, with 10 bases matching TRBD2. Unmatched junction bases numbered 14, after V lost 3 bases and J lost 8 bases. Germline V gene lookup returns CDR1 SGDLS and CDR2 YYNGEE. This CDR3 comprises 16 residues. The CDR3, as DNA: TGTGCCAGCAGCGAGAGCGGGGCTAGCGGGAGTAACAAGCAGTACTTC. Its translation: CASSESGASGSNKQYF.

The rearrangement links TRBV5-1 to TRBJ2-3; tentatively, D is TRBD2 (6 bases). The CDR3 is 13 residues long. Trimming shortened V by 6 bases and J by 2 bases, and 10 bases separated the two germline ends. The germline V gene has CDR1 SGHRS and CDR2 YFSETQ. CDR3 in amino acids: CASTGGPTDTQYF. The CDR3 nucleotides read TGCGCCAGCACTGGAGGGCCCACAGATACGCAGTATTTT.

The chain recombines TRBV13 with TRBJ2-5; D gene unclear. V lost 5 bases and J 4 bases, leaving 11 bases between the germline ends. Germline CDR1 and CDR2: PRHDT and FYEKMQ (reference sequence). The CDR3 contains 13 residues. The CDR3: CASSQRRRETQYF. CDR3 DNA: TGTGCCAGCAGCCAAAGACGGAGAGAGACCCAGTACTTC.

The rearrangement joins TRBV9 to TRBJ2-5; the match to TRBD2 covers 8 bases. V was clipped by 0 bases and J by 2 bases; unmatched bases: 3. The CDR3 contains 15 residues. Germline assignment: CDR1 SGDLS and CDR2 YYNGEE. The CDR3 sequence is CASSVVAGPQETQYF. CDR3 sequence (DNA): TGTGCCAGCAGCGTAGTAGCGGGACCACAAGAGACCCAGTACTTC.

CDR3 sequence (DNA): TGCGCCAGCAGCCTGCGGCTGTTCTCGGAGCAGTTCTTC. As protein: CASSLRLFSEQFF. V and J are TRBV5-1 and TRBJ2-1; D gene unclear. The CDR3 has 13 amino acids. V shed 4 bases and J shed 10 bases, with 15 bases lying between them. Germline CDR1 is SGHRS and CDR2 is YFSETQ.

This sequence joins TRBV4-1 and TRBJ1-5; TRBD1 might be the D (6 bases). This CDR3 comprises 16 residues. Trimming took off 0 bases at V and 1 base at J, with 10 bases between the two ends. Per germline, CDR1 MGHRA and CDR2 YSYEKL. The CDR3 region has the DNA TGCGCCAGCAGCCAAGATGGGCAGGGGAGCAATCAGCCCCAGCATTTT. It yields the protein CASSQDGQGSNQPQHF.

This clone turned up a few times. The gene calls are TRBV18 and TRBJ1-1; D is ambiguous. The CDR3 consists of 13 residues. Looked up from germline, CDR1 is KGHSH and CDR2 is LQKENI. V was cut by 10 bases and J by 0 bases, with 12 bases left in between. CDR3 sequence (DNA): TGTGCCACCACTTCGGGGATGAACACTGAAGCTTTCTTT. The encoded protein is CATTSGMNTEAFF.

The sample holds a few counts of this clone. The CDR3 DNA is TGTGCCTGGAGTGTGTGGGAACCTCGGGGCAATCAGCCCCAGCATTTT. Encoded protein: CAWSVWEPRGNQPQHF. J is TRBJ1-5 and V is TRBV30; no reliable D call. Germline values: CDR1 GTSNPN, CDR2 SVGIG (reference sequence). Deletions cut 0 bases from V and 2 bases from J, with 14 bases between. This CDR3 comprises 16 residues.

The rearrangement links TRBV27 to TRBJ1-5; TRBD1 matches 7 bases. Germline V gives CDR1 MNHEY, CDR2 SMNVEV (reference sequence). CDR3 length: 14 amino acids. V dropped 8 bases and J dropped 7; count of bases not matched to a gene: 11. CDR3 sequence reads: CASQRQGIHQPQHF. As DNA, the CDR3 is TGTGCCAGCCAAAGACAGGGTATCCACCAGCCCCAGCATTTT.

V usage is TRBV14 and J usage is TRBJ2-1; 11 bases agree with TRBD2. The CDR3 loop spans 13 amino acids. J gave up 8 bases and V 4 bases, and 1 base lay outside the gene matches. In germline, CDR1 is SGHDN, CDR2 FVKESK. The CDR3 spells CASSLAGGDEQFF. CDR3 bases: TGTGCCAGCAGCCTAGCGGGAGGGGATGAGCAGTTCTTC.

The chain carries TRBV9 and TRBJ2-7; tentative D call: TRBD1 (6 bases). This CDR3 is built from 16 residues. CDR1 is SGDLS, CDR2 YYNGEE, per germline. Between the trimmed V and J ends, which lost 7 bases and 7 bases, there was a span of 27 bases. The CDR3 sequence: CASGPTLETGLWEQYF. The CDR3 region has the DNA TGTGCCAGCGGCCCTACTTTGGAAACAGGGCTTTGGGAGCAGTACTTC. Supplemented by reference TRBV9 and TRBJ2-7, the full variable domain reads DSGVTQTPKHLITATGQRVTLRCSPRSGDLSVYWYQQSLDQGLQFLIQYYNGEERAKGNILERFSAQQFPDLHSELNLSSLELGDSALYFCASGPTLETGLWEQYFGPGTRLTVT.